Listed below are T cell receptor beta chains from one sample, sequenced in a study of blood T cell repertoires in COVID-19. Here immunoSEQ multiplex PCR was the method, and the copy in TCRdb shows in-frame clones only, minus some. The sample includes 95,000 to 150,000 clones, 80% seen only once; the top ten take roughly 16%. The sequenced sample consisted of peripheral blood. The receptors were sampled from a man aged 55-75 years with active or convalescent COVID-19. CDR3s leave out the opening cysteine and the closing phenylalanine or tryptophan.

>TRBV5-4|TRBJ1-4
ASRAEGAFNEKLF
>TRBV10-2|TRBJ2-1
ATNAYIYNEQF
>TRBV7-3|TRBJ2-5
ASSPLAGGVETQY
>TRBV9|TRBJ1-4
ASSVASQGTEKLF
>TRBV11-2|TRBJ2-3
ASSTGTGGPDTQY
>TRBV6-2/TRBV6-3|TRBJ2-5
ASSLGLAGFFETQY
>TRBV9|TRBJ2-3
ASSVRRQVTDTQY
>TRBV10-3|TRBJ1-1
AIRDPRENTEAF
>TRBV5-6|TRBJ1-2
ASSLTQGGVDYGYT
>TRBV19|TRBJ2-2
ASTRERYTGELF
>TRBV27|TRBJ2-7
ASKGQGRSYEQY
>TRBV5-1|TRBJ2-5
ASSLRQGEETQY
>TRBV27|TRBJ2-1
ASSPLSGRVYNEQF
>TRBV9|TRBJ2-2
ASSPILAGGPGGELF
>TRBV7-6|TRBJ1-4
ASSLTGTNEKLF
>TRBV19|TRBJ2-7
ASSTDGGAYEQY
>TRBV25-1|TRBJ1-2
ASSVAAYGGYT
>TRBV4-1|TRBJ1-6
ASSQGQGNSPLH
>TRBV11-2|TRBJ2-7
ASSSGGGSYEQY
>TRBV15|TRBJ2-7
ATSRDVGLDYEQY
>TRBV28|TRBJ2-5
ASRGASGKEETQY
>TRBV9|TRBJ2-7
ASSVAGGSEQY
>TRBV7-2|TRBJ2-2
ASSLKSLQGYRTGELF
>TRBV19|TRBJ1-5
ASSIRRLVSDSYQPQH
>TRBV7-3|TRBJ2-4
ASSLGTRADIQY
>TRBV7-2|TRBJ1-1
ASSLLISTEAF
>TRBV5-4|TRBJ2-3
ASNVRETDTQY
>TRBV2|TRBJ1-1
ASARVFSNTEAF
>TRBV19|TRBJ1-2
ASRTGAYGYT
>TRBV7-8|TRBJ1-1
ASSKQGNTEAF
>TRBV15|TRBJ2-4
ATSTRTGINIQY
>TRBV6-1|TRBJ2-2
ASSDRLAGFGNTGELF
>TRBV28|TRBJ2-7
ASRGRAFEQY
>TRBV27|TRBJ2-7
ASSLSGTGTYEQY
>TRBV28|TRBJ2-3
ASPPYRGQGDTQY
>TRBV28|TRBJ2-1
ASIQGGLQYNEQF
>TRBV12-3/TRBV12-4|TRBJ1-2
ASSDRGYGYT
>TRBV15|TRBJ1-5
ATSESGTHSNQPQH
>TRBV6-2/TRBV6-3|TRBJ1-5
ASSPPGSGGNQPQH
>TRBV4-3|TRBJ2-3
ASSGAGTDTQY
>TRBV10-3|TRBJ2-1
ATTPGDEQF
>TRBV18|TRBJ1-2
ASSTTGENYGYT